The clone carrying this T cell receptor (beta chain) appeared a few times. Antigen specificity is unknown. The sample belongs to a study of blood T cells in healthy people across ages. Study context: Every two T cells gave about one barcoded beta molecule via template switching. Findings of the study overall: Changes seen in expanded clonotypes were possibly confounded by donor CMV status left unknown. Naive and antigen-experienced cells were not separated, limiting conclusive comparison.

Using a J-beta primer mix together with a sample-barcoded 5' primer, a second PCR was run for about 6 to 11 cycles. TCRdb analysed the 5' RACE reads with MiXCR anew, one entry per CDR3 protein. The sample lists nearly 800,000 distinct CDR3 sequences; about 25% were seen once. Germline CDR1 reads ENHRY; CDR2 reads SYGVKD. This CDR3 spans 14 amino acids. Trimming stripped 0 bases from V and 5 bases from J, with 10 bases between. These sequences were also reported in another study, on T cells of mothers and their children. From that report: All donors were healthy and Caucasian; they were three mothers and their six children.

Sequencing input: blood. This TCR came from a boy between 10 and 17 years old in good health. The genes are TRBV10-3 and TRBJ1-2, with D maybe TRBD1 (5 bases). The CDR3 bases are TGTGCCATCAGTGAGTCGGGGGTGAGGTATGGCTACACCTTC. Translation gives CAISESGVRYGYTF.